This is a list of T cell receptor beta chains from one sample in a study of a mutant IDH1 vaccine in newly diagnosed glioma. What these receptors recognize is not known. The data were produced by immunoSEQ multiplex PCR, yet TCRdb's version contains in-frame clones alone and is incomplete. The sample records tens of thousands of clones, 80% being singletons. The material was PBMCs, obtained from a glioma patient whose treatment included an IDH1 peptide vaccine. These receptors all stem from a man in his fifties or sixties with glioma. Both conserved end residues are part of each CDR3. D genes are given only for firm matches. Expanded clones are given a class, and other clones once, few, many or no size at all.

>.|TRBJ2-1|.|TRBV14
CASSQRNYNEQFF
TGTGCCAGCAGCCAACGGAACTACAATGAGCAGTTCTTC
>.|TRBJ1-4|.|TRBV7-8
CASTLQDPIGGEKLFF
TGTGCCAGCACCTTACAAGATCCCATCGGAGGCGAAAAACTGTTTTTT
>.|TRBJ2-7|.|TRBV28
CASSPPLVGYEQYF
TGTGCCAGCAGTCCGCCACTAGTGGGTTACGAGCAGTACTTC
>TRBD1|TRBJ2-4|.|TRBV4-3
CASSQDQGQGNIQYF
TGCGCCAGCAGCCAAGATCAGGGACAGGGAAACATTCAGTACTTC
>TRBD2|TRBJ2-3|.|TRBV7-2
CASSLAHGGGGTDTQYF
TGTGCCAGCAGCTTAGCGCATGGCGGGGGGGGCACAGATACGCAGTATTTT
>.|TRBJ1-2|.|TRBV25-1
CASKGKYGYTF
TGTGCCAGCAAAGGGAAATATGGCTACACCTTC
>TRBD2|TRBJ2-3|.|TRBV4-3
CASKLAGGTDTQYF
TGCGCCAGCAAACTAGCGGGGGGCACAGATACGCAGTATTTT
>TRBD2|TRBJ2-3|medium-sized|TRBV6-4
CASSDSTSGGADTQYF
TGTGCCAGCAGTGACTCGACTAGCGGGGGGGCAGATACGCAGTATTTT
>TRBD2|TRBJ2-7|.|TRBV6-1
CASRLTSGDYEQYF
TGTGCCAGCAGATTAACTAGCGGCGACTACGAGCAGTACTTC
>TRBD1|TRBJ1-4|.|TRBV19
CASSLRDRNEKLFF
TGTGCCAGTAGTCTCCGGGACAGGAATGAAAAACTGTTTTTT
>.|TRBJ1-1|once|TRBV7-8
CASSAGVRVGTEAFF
TGTGCCAGCAGCGCAGGGGTCCGGGTGGGGACTGAAGCTTTCTTT
>.|TRBJ2-7|few|TRBV11-3
CASKAGLSAYEQYF
TGTGCCAGCAAAGCGGGTCTGAGTGCCTACGAGCAGTACTTC
>.|TRBJ1-4|.|TRBV15
CATSLNPGAWDEKLFF
TGTGCCACCAGCCTTAATCCCGGGGCCTGGGATGAAAAACTGTTTTTT
>.|TRBJ2-3|.|TRBV2
CASRPETGSDTQYF
TGTGCCAGTCGACCGGAAACGGGGTCAGATACGCAGTATTTT
>.|TRBJ1-2|.|TRBV7-8
CASSLERRGFYGYTF
TGTGCCAGCAGCTTAGAACGTCGGGGGTTCTATGGCTACACCTTC
>.|TRBJ1-2|.|TRBV6-5
CATRRGNYGYTF
TGTGCCACCCGGAGGGGCAACTATGGCTACACCTTC
>.|TRBJ2-3|.|TRBV4-3
CASSQGRDTHTDTQYF
TGCGCCAGCAGCCAAGGGCGGGACACACACACAGATACGCAGTATTTT
>.|TRBJ1-3|.|TRBV21-1
CASSKEGNTIYF
TGTGCCAGCAGCAAAGAAGGAAACACCATATATTTT
>TRBD2|TRBJ2-1|.|TRBV4-3
CASSQDSGGTNEQFF
TGCGCCAGCAGCCAAGATAGCGGGGGGACCAATGAGCAGTTCTTC
>.|TRBJ2-1|.|TRBV7-6
CASSPPGSEQFF
TGTGCCAGCAGCCCCCCCGGAAGTGAGCAGTTCTTC
>.|TRBJ1-1|few|TRBV29-1
CSVEIGSRASLF
TGCAGCGTTGAAATAGGAAGTAGGGCGTCGCTCTTT
>.|TRBJ1-2|.|TRBV19
CASSIDWYGQGYTF
TGTGCCAGTAGTATAGATTGGTACGGACAAGGCTACACCTTC
>TRBD1|TRBJ2-7|.|TRBV5-1
CASSYGQGGYEQYF
TGCGCCAGCAGCTACGGACAGGGTGGCTACGAGCAGTACTTC
>.|TRBJ1-5|few|TRBV25-1
CASSEGSTNQPQHF
TGTGCCAGCAGTGAAGGATCGACAAATCAGCCCCAGCATTTT
>.|TRBJ1-1|.|TRBV19
CASSTLNTEAFF
TGTGCCAGTAGTACCCTGAACACTGAAGCTTTCTTT
>.|TRBJ1-2|.|TRBV6-1
CASSEGSGLRYGYTF
TGTGCCAGCAGTGAAGGTTCAGGTCTACGATATGGCTACACCTTC
>.|TRBJ2-5|.|TRBV28
CASGRSGETQYF
TGTGCCAGCGGAAGAAGTGGGGAGACCCAGTACTTC
>.|TRBJ2-3|.|TRBV29-1
CSVGQAPRDTQYF
TGCAGCGTTGGGCAGGCTCCTAGGGATACGCAGTATTTT
>.|TRBJ2-7|few|TRBV4-3
CASSQDSTYEQYF
TGCGCCAGCAGCCAAGATAGTACCTACGAGCAGTACTTC
>.|TRBJ2-7|.|TRBV5-6
CASSTYYEQYF
TGTGCCAGCAGCACCTACTACGAGCAGTACTTC
>.|TRBJ1-1|.|TRBV15
CATSRDGAYTEAFF
TGTGCCACCAGCAGAGACGGGGCGTACACTGAAGCTTTCTTT
>TRBD1|TRBJ1-1|.|TRBV19
CASRRQGMNTEAFF
TGTGCCAGTCGCCGACAGGGGATGAATACTGAAGCTTTCTTT
>.|TRBJ2-1|.|TRBV18
CASSGPDNEQFF
TGTGCCAGCTCCGGACCAGACAATGAGCAGTTCTTC
>.|TRBJ2-1|.|TRBV2
CASSEGGSLRAEQFF
TGTGCCAGCAGTGAAGGGGGGTCGTTGAGGGCTGAGCAGTTCTTC
>.|TRBJ2-5|.|TRBV6-6
CASRVQATQYF
TGTGCCAGCAGGGTACAGGCCACCCAGTACTTC
>TRBD1|TRBJ1-1|.|TRBV9
CASSSHTGTGNTEAFF
TGTGCCAGCAGCTCTCACACCGGGACAGGGAACACTGAAGCTTTCTTT
>.|TRBJ1-2|.|TRBV29-1
CSVNGYTF
TGCAGCGTTAACGGCTACACCTTC
>.|TRBJ1-2|.|TRBV27
CASSLRGVYGYTF
TGTGCCAGCAGTTTACGGGGGGTCTACGGCTACACCTTC
>.|TRBJ1-5|.|TRBV11-3
CASSPDRNQPQHF
TGTGCCAGCAGTCCAGACAGAAATCAGCCCCAGCATTTT
>.|TRBJ1-1|.|TRBV19
CASTNRGGSEAFF
TGTGCCAGTACCAACCGAGGGGGGTCTGAAGCTTTCTTT
>.|TRBJ1-1|.|TRBV15
CATSRDMGGGFF
TGTGCCACCAGCAGAGATATGGGGGGGGGTTTCTTT
>.|TRBJ2-2|.|TRBV19
CASSYPGRTGELFF
TGTGCCAGTAGTTACCCTGGAAGAACCGGGGAGCTGTTTTTT
>.|TRBJ2-2|.|TRBV4-1
CASSQDIINTGELFF
TGCGCCAGCAGCCAGGATATTATTAACACCGGGGAGCTGTTTTTT
>.|TRBJ2-7|.|TRBV4-3
CASSQDHPGTTYEQYF
TGCGCCAGCAGCCAAGATCACCCAGGCACTACCTACGAGCAGTACTTC
>.|TRBJ2-2|.|TRBV19
CASSIPPPAAGELFF
TGTGCCAGTAGTATCCCCCCCCCGGCGGCCGGGGAGCTGTTTTTT
>TRBD2|TRBJ2-5|.|TRBV7-2
CASSSGLAGETQYF
TGTGCCAGCAGCTCAGGCCTAGCGGGTGAGACCCAGTACTTC
>.|TRBJ2-7|.|TRBV27
CASSFSTSSGDSYEQYF
TGTGCCAGCAGTTTCTCAACAAGTTCAGGAGATTCCTACGAGCAGTACTTC
>.|TRBJ1-1|few|TRBV5-5
CASSLPRTEAFF
TGTGCCAGCAGCTTGCCCAGAACTGAAGCTTTCTTT
>.|TRBJ2-3|.|TRBV7-2
CASSPLGGVGNTDTQYF
TGTGCCAGCAGCCCACTAGGGGGGGTGGGTAACACAGATACGCAGTATTTT
>.|TRBJ1-2|.|TRBV19
CASNGQRVGTDGYTF
TGTGCCAGTAATGGGCAGAGGGTCGGAACTGATGGCTACACCTTC
>.|TRBJ2-1|.|TRBV30
CAWSVLSNEQFF
TGTGCCTGGAGTGTTCTCTCGAATGAGCAGTTCTTC
>TRBD1|TRBJ2-5|.|TRBV10-3
CAISLGQGGRETQYF
TGTGCCATCAGCCTGGGACAGGGAGGGCGCGAGACCCAGTACTTC
>TRBD1|TRBJ1-2|.|TRBV7-8
CASSLESGGRMSGYTF
TGTGCCAGCAGCTTAGAGTCAGGGGGTAGGATGAGTGGCTACACCTTC
>.|TRBJ2-5|once|TRBV19
CASSRGFRGTQYF
TGTGCCAGTAGCCGAGGGTTTCGGGGGACCCAGTACTTC
>TRBD1|TRBJ2-3|.|TRBV2
CASSLGTGYTDTQYF
TGTGCCAGCAGTCTAGGGACAGGGTACACAGATACGCAGTATTTT